The clone carrying this T cell receptor (beta chain) appeared once. No antigen is known for it. The sample comes from a study of beta chain features in type 1 diabetes. The authors reverse transcribed all of the isolated RNA, so sequencing captured expressed TCRB transcripts. Only in-frame clones appear in the TCRdb table, and some are missing; sequencing was by immunoSEQ multiplex PCR. The sample records 85,000 to 110,000 clones, about 26% being singletons. Regarding the study as a whole: Shorter TCRB CDR3s, moderately but significantly so, marked every one of the four CD4+ subsets in Type 1 diabetes patients.

Germline values: CDR1 DFQATT, CDR2 SNEGSKA (reference sequence). This CDR3 spans 11 amino acids. Trimming left V 5 bases short and J 7 bases short, with 8 bases between. Source material: central memory CD4+ T cells from blood. This TCR was recovered from a woman aged 18-29 years with type 1 diabetes. The chain links TRBV20-1 to TRBJ2-2; D is perhaps TRBD1 (5 bases). The chain's CDR3 is CSAQGYGELFF. CDR3 sequence (DNA): TGCAGTGCTCAGGGTTACGGGGAGCTGTTTTTT.